This entry features one T cell receptor beta chain sequence. Its target is not known. Assay: immunoSEQ multiplex PCR; the TCRdb copy retains only in-frame clones and omits some. The sample includes 60,000 to 75,000 clones, roughly nine tenths of them seen just once. The ends were cut back, 5 bases at V and 1 base at J, with 17 bases in the middle. Germline CDR1 and CDR2: LNHDA and SQIVND (reference sequence). The CDR3 sequence is 16 residues long. The sample originates from a study of OX40 agonist ivuxolimab in advanced cancers. Study-level information: People in dose escalation had one of these cancers: hepatocellular carcinoma, melanoma, renal cell or head and neck cancer. Three partial responders included one hepatocellular carcinoma patient and two cutaneous melanoma patients.

The study's findings and limits: The study found that CD8+ T cells averaged more expanded clones than CD4+. It was not determined which antigens were specifically recognized by the peripheral T cells that had undergone clonal expansion.

Sequencing used CD4+ or CD8+ T cells sorted from blood, obtained in a trial of the OX40 agonist ivuxolimab. V usage is TRBV19 and J usage is TRBJ1-1; the D gene is possibly TRBD1 (5 bases). The receptor was isolated from an adult with an advanced solid tumor such as melanoma, head and neck, liver or kidney cancer. The CDR3 loop reads CASSPRGSTTNTEAFF. DNA of the CDR3: TGTGCCAGTAGTCCGCGGGGCAGCACCACGAACACTGAAGCTTTCTTT.